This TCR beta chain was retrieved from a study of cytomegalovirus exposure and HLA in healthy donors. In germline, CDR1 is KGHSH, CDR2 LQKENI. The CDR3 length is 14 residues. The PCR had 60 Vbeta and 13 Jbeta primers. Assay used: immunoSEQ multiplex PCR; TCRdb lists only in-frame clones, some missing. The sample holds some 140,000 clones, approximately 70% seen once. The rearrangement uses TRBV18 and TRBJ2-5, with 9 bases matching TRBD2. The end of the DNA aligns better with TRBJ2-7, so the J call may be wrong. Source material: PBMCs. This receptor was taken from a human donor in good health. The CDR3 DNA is TGTGCCAGCTCACAAGGGACTAGCTCGTACGAGCAGTACTTC. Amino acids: CASSQGTSSYEQYF.